This entry concerns a single T cell receptor (beta chain). Its target antigen remains unknown. It has no much larger one-base neighbor in the sample; base qualities were not kept. This entry is derived from a study of cytomegalovirus exposure and HLA in healthy donors (dated by TCRdb to 2016 to 2017). In terms of the full investigation: In an earlier analysis of around 540 of the donors, 276 Gb of sequence data and just under 120 million unique TCR beta sequences from 180 million or so T cells were reported. Of the approximately 400 genotyped donors, approximately 83% fell in the genetic ancestry cluster associated with self-reported Caucasian donors. A later analysis re-examined previously published TCR beta repertoires from 610 or so donors and added high-resolution HLA genotyping to investigate patterns of TCR occurrence. HLA typing covered class I and class II loci at four-digit resolution. Among under 450 genotyped donors of the cohort, an average of about 240,000 unique TCR beta nucleotide sequences were sequenced per donor, about a sixth of them non-productive. Rather than drawing on any new phenotypic data, the later analysis identified candidate immune exposures from TCR beta sequences and the way those sequences occurred across donors. The study used immunosequencing to profile the T cell repertoires of approximately 630 subjects and linked those repertoires to cytomegalovirus serostatus. Every discovery cohort repertoire had been produced on one sequencing platform. The study was designed to test whether signatures of past pathogen exposure could be identified by cataloging public T cell receptors. Roughly 320 gigabases of sequencing data and approximately 91 million unique TCR sequences made up an early release that covered several hundred HLA-typed donors. In a later genetic analysis, genome-wide SNP genotypes for about three fifths of the roughly 670 donors were used, and that subset was treated as a discovery cohort. A separate validation cohort of 100 to 150 different subjects was used in addition to the approximately 700-subject first cohort. To predict cytomegalovirus infection status, the study brought together high-throughput TCR immunosequencing, statistical association of individual TCRs with disease status, and machine learning. Donor age, sex, ethnicity and CMV serostatus were collected together with the repertoire data. The number of donors typed differed by locus, with 629-630 for A, B, C, DRB1 and DQB1, about 500 for DQA1, about 610 for DPA1, and 400 to 490 for DPB1. In an earlier analysis of 587 of the donors, high-throughput TCR beta sequencing was used to judge whether each TCR beta V gene segment behaved as functional or pseudogenic. Several DR-DQ haplotypes were handled as single units for association and clustering because linkage in the cohort was strong.

The library was prepared using the immunoSEQ multiplex PCR assay. For the multiplex PCR, a mixture combining 60 forward primers for TCR Vbeta segments and 13 reverse primers for TCR Jbeta segments was used. A multiplex PCR assay on genomic DNA amplified the CDR3 region of rearranged TCR beta genes. The amplified TCR beta libraries were sequenced on the Illumina HiSeq System as 87-base-pair reads. As for the authors' bioinformatics: A later analysis counted 65 million to 90 million unique TCR beta chains across the roughly 700 repertoires, and around 12 million of these chains were shared by at least two donors. Raw reads were error-corrected and collapsed into unique sequences by a nearest-neighbor algorithm in which closely related sequences were merged to remove PCR and sequencing errors. CDR3 sequences were aligned to IMGT reference sequences to assign V, D and J gene segments. For a sequence to be retained, at least a six-nucleotide match to both a V gene segment and a J gene segment was required. A rearrangement counted as productive if the CDR3 had no stop codons and remained in frame with V and J, and every other rearrangement counted as non-productive. CDR3 was defined by IMGT convention, running from the second conserved V-encoded cysteine to the conserved J-encoded phenylalanine. In an earlier analysis of roughly 610 of the donors, sequences lacking an unambiguous match to a single V gene segment were excluded. In an earlier analysis of approximately 500 of the donors, a V segment was called functional when productive rearrangements were above 56.7%, and segregating when the standard deviation between donors exceeded 5%. A statistical classification framework was developed to diagnose cytomegalovirus status using the catalog of TCR beta chain sequences. In a later analysis, TCR nucleotide sequences were compared against IMGT/GENE-DB human TR gene sequences so that V and J genes could be assigned. In a later analysis, CDR3 sequences and most-parsimonious VDJ recombination scenarios were assigned using the TCRdist pipeline. A later analysis defined each TCR beta chain by its CDR3 amino acid sequence plus V-gene family, and excluded reads lacking a unique V-gene family. In a later analysis, approximately 640 highly shared, low-generation-probability nucleotide sequences were removed to address suspected cross-contamination and a sequencing artifact. For each public chain, a later analysis derived a clonal expansion index from normalized ranks of inferred template counts within each repertoire. In a later analysis, generation probabilities were computed using a VDJ recombination model fitted to out-of-frame rearrangements, and the results were checked against IGoR. A later analysis scored TCR-TCR, TCR-HLA and TCR-CMV co-occurrence with hypergeometric tests, applying a repertoire-size bias correction to TCR pairs. To estimate false discovery rates, a later analysis permuted the HLA or CMV assignments 20 times. In a later analysis, co-occurring TCRs were grouped using DBSCAN, and TCRdist sequence similarity was added for clustering within HLA-allele-positive subsets. Repertoires with fewer than 30,000 or more than 120,000 public chains were left out of co-occurrence clustering, as were several repertoires with anomalous nucleotide sharing. Drawn from immuneACCESS, this table holds only the in-frame rearrangements with V and J called that TCRdb kept. Clones are partly lost; checked studies trace under half to an unresolved V gene and leave the rest unexplained. For V, J and clone size, that table is used; D and trimming come from the DNA. The sample table lists some 170,000 clones, over 75% of them with a count of one. The top ten hold 1.6% of the sample.

Overall study outcomes, separate from this receptor: According to the authors, the approach could potentially be generalized to other disease states and immunological phenotypes. A later analysis found that TCR association rates varied across HLA loci, with DRB1 alleles showing the most associated TCRs and HLA-C alleles the fewest. A later analysis found that HLA-associated TCR beta chains were more clonally expanded and had lower generation probabilities than equally common non-associated chains. A further reported finding was that TCR beta sequences accurately predicted the HLA-A and HLA-B alleles for most subjects in the first cohort. An association between a missense DCLRE1C variant and V-gene and J-gene trimming of TCR beta chains was found in a later genetic analysis and replicated in an independent cohort. Because some donors lacked HLA typing at each locus, the association tests relied only on the typed subset. A cluster of highly shared sequence variants was judged likely to be a technical artifact of the sequencing pipeline. Assigning TCR associations to individual alleles was difficult when HLA alleles, especially DR and DQ, strongly co-occurred. Most TCR sequences were observed very rarely across donors, whereas some public TCRs were present in many individuals. Compared with the 666-donor mean, donors in an Asian-associated ancestry cluster had fewer N-insertions in productive TCRs, according to a later genetic analysis. Sequencing depth was assumed to be roughly uniform across donors in the presence/absence analyses, though that assumption may not hold. Several of the top co-occurrence clusters appeared to be linked to parvovirus B19, influenza, CMV and Epstein-Barr virus, according to a later analysis. Over 15 rarely observed V segments, including chromosome 9 orphons, were excluded from the earlier analysis of about 600 of the donors because counts were too low. Some IMGT-functional V segments, including TRBV6-2 and TRBV6-3, could not be told apart with the 87-base-pair reads, so those segments were excluded. A few of the identified cytomegalovirus-associated TCR beta chains were confirmed in vitro to be specific for cytomegalovirus antigens. Only TCR beta chains were sequenced in this cohort, and the absence of alpha or paired-chain data limited detectable features. Most CMV-associated TCR beta chains appeared to be HLA-restricted in a later analysis, and the HLA associations seemed to be driven largely by CMV exposure. Immune exposure information for the cohort was limited to CMV serostatus. In an earlier analysis of about 550 of the donors, most TCR beta V segments were observed in productive rearrangements about 87% or about 30% of the time, broadly matching IMGT annotations. In the study, around 150 TCR beta chains were listed as associated with cytomegalovirus. In both the original and validation cohorts, the classifier was reported to diagnose cytomegalovirus status with high specificity and sensitivity. A later analysis associated about 17,000 TCR beta sequences with specific HLA alleles at a false discovery rate of 0.05. Correlated functional status among segregating V segments might reflect linkage disequilibrium, but an unknown experimental factor could not be ruled out.

Looking up the germline V gene yields CDR1 SQVTM and CDR2 ANQGSEA. V and J lose 7 bases and 4 bases, and a span of 28 bases separates them. The CDR3 measures 17 amino acids from cysteine to phenylalanine. Just CDR3 DNA is preserved here, 51 bases in frame from base 1. The cohort was made up of approximately 670 healthy bone marrow donors. Cohort members were all nominally healthy when sampled, although unrecorded immune exposures were likely present. The donor tested CMV seronegative, placing the donor among the 300 to 400 seronegative members of the cohort. A peripheral blood sample was collected from each donor, and TCR beta sequencing was performed on peripheral blood mononuclear cells. Genomic DNA extraction from the blood cell samples was performed with the Qiagen DNeasy Blood Extraction Kit.

The receptor was isolated from a woman younger than 45 in good health and CMV-seronegative. This chain is built from TRBV29-1 and TRBJ1-1; tentative D gene TRBD1, with 6 bases matching. The source material was PBMCs. The DNA sequence is TGCAGCGGAAACCGGAGGCAGGGGAGTTTTAAGGGCACTGAAGCTTTCTTT. It translates to CSGNRRQGSFKGTEAFF.